The rows below give T cell receptor beta chains drawn from one sample of a study of blood T cell repertoires in COVID-19. Here immunoSEQ multiplex PCR was the method, and the copy in TCRdb shows in-frame clones only, minus some. The sample shows about 100,000 clones, 65% to 90% of them seen only once. Sequencing input: PBMCs or T cells enriched from blood (not recorded which). The receptors were sampled from a woman aged 45 to 65 who had recovered from COVID-19. The CDR3 runs from the conserved cysteine through the conserved F or W. A D gene is named only where the DNA matches it firmly. Size tells how often a clone was seen (once, few, many) or the class of an expanded clone, and some rows leave it out.

>TRBJ1-2|.|TRBV5-1|.
CASSLATTVNYGYTF
TGCGCCAGCAGCTTGGCCACGACAGTTAACTATGGCTACACCTTC
>TRBJ1-1|.|TRBV5-1|.
CASSLVGHTEAFF
TGCGCCAGCAGCTTGGTTGGGCACACTGAAGCTTTCTTT
>TRBJ2-1|once|TRBV28|TRBD2
CASSFGGRASGEQFF
TGTGCCAGCAGTTTTGGCGGGAGGGCCTCCGGTGAGCAGTTCTTC
>TRBJ2-2|.|TRBV28|.
CASSFQVTGELFF
TGTGCCAGCAGTTTTCAGGTGACCGGGGAGCTGTTTTTT
>TRBJ1-2|.|TRBV19|TRBD1
CASSMDRGLYGYTF
TGTGCCAGTAGTATGGACAGGGGGCTGTATGGCTACACCTTC
>TRBJ2-3|.|TRBV14|.
CASSRLSLSTDTQYF
TGTGCCAGCAGCCGACTAAGCCTTAGCACAGATACGCAGTATTTT
>TRBJ2-2|few|TRBV5-1|.
CASSTSGISTGELFF
TGCGCCAGCAGCACATCCGGGATTTCCACCGGGGAGCTGTTTTTT
>TRBJ1-2|.|TRBV3-1/TRBV3-2|.
CASSQTSIRASYGYTF
TGTGCCAGCAGCCAAACTTCGATCAGGGCCTCCTATGGCTACACCTTC
>TRBJ2-1|.|TRBV9|TRBD2
CASSVVGLPYNEQFF
TGTGCCAGCAGCGTAGTGGGACTACCATACAATGAGCAGTTCTTC
>TRBJ1-4|.|TRBV28|.
CASSFGLEEKLFF
TGTGCCAGCAGTTTTGGCCTTGAAGAAAAACTGTTTTTT
>TRBJ2-7|.|TRBV11-2|TRBD2
CASSPLAGAYYEQYF
TGTGCCAGCAGCCCCCTAGCGGGGGCTTATTACGAGCAGTACTTC
>TRBJ1-1|.|TRBV2|.
CASLDSDEAFF
TGTGCCAGCTTGGACAGTGATGAAGCTTTCTTT
>TRBJ1-1|.|TRBV6-5|.
CASQRKGVDTEAFF
TGTGCCAGCCAAAGGAAAGGGGTGGACACTGAAGCTTTCTTT
>TRBJ1-2|.|TRBV5-1|TRBD1
CASSSDRAGNNYGYTF
TGCGCCAGCAGCTCCGACAGGGCGGGAAATAACTATGGCTACACCTTC
>TRBJ2-7|.|TRBV10-2|TRBD1
CATRQGGEQYF
TGCGCCACCAGACAGGGCGGCGAGCAGTACTTC
>TRBJ2-5|once|TRBV5-1|.
CASSFGGGAETQYF
TGCGCCAGCAGCTTCGGAGGGGGGGCAGAGACCCAGTACTTC
>TRBJ2-4|.|TRBV28|.
CASSPLAELAKNIQYF
TGTGCCAGCAGTCCCTTAGCGGAGCTAGCCAAAAACATTCAGTACTTC
>TRBJ2-7|few|TRBV5-1|TRBD2
CASSGRLAGLSYEQYF
TGCGCCAGCAGCGGACGACTAGCGGGGCTCTCCTACGAGCAGTACTTC
>TRBJ2-1|.|TRBV5-1|TRBD1
CASSGRDRAYNEQFF
TGCGCCAGCAGCGGCCGGGACAGGGCCTACAATGAGCAGTTCTTC
>TRBJ2-5|.|TRBV5-1|.
CASSLIRQETQYF
TGCGCCAGCAGCTTGATACGTCAGGAGACCCAGTACTTC
>TRBJ1-5|.|TRBV30|.
CAWSVRGVGNQPQHF
TGTGCCTGGAGTGTACGGGGGGTCGGTAATCAGCCCCAGCATTTT
>TRBJ2-1|.|TRBV6-5|.
CASSYPNNEQFF
TGTGCCAGCAGTTACCCCAACAATGAGCAGTTCTTC
>TRBJ2-7|once|TRBV28|.
CASSLKFLLTYEQYF
TGTGCCAGCAGTTTAAAATTCCTGCTAACCTACGAGCAGTACTTC
>TRBJ2-7|.|TRBV19|TRBD1
CASTQGAKPYEQYF
TGTGCCAGTACTCAGGGGGCGAAGCCCTACGAGCAGTACTTC
>TRBJ2-5|.|TRBV7-2|TRBD2
CASSFLFGGAETQYF
TGTGCCAGCAGCTTTCTTTTCGGGGGGGCGGAGACCCAGTACTTC
>TRBJ1-3|.|TRBV28|.
CASSQEGLAGNTIYF
TGTGCCAGCAGTCAGGAGGGCCTTGCTGGAAACACCATATATTTT
>TRBJ2-1|.|TRBV5-4|TRBD2
CASSYPSGKLGEQFF
TGTGCCAGCAGCTACCCTAGCGGGAAGTTAGGTGAGCAGTTCTTC
>TRBJ1-1|.|TRBV28|TRBD1
CASSYAGTGEEAFF
TGTGCCAGCAGTTACGCCGGGACAGGCGAGGAAGCTTTCTTT
>TRBJ2-6|.|TRBV19|TRBD1
CASSIRQGTGANVLTF
TGTGCCAGTAGTATTCGACAGGGGACCGGGGCCAACGTCCTGACTTTC
>TRBJ2-7|once|TRBV5-4|.
CASSLAGSSYEQYF
TGTGCCAGCAGCTTGGCTGGGAGCTCCTACGAGCAGTACTTC
>TRBJ1-3|.|TRBV19|TRBD1
CASSSGQGAGNTIYF
TGTGCCAGTAGTTCGGGACAGGGGGCTGGAAACACCATATATTTT
>TRBJ2-5|.|TRBV27|.
CASSLYTTQGTQYF
TGTGCCAGCAGTTTATACACTACGCAGGGGACCCAGTACTTC
>TRBJ1-1|.|TRBV9|TRBD1
CASSVNGQGPLVAEAFF
TGTGCCAGCAGCGTAAATGGACAGGGGCCATTGGTCGCTGAAGCTTTCTTT
>TRBJ2-5|once|TRBV30|.
CAWRDTGGGETQYF
TGTGCCTGGAGAGATACAGGGGGGGGAGAGACCCAGTACTTC
>TRBJ2-3|.|TRBV2|.
CASSDGLRSTDTQYF
TGTGCCAGCAGTGATGGCCTCCGTAGCACAGATACGCAGTATTTT